This T cell receptor (beta chain) was retrieved from a study of T cell responses to AZD1222 COVID-19 vaccine. Study conclusions and caveats: Without day 14 samples, only post-peak T cell repertoires were studied.

Sequenced by immunoSEQ multiplex PCR; TCRdb stores in-frame clones only, minus some. The profile covers about 140,000 clones, with 90% to 95% appearing a single time and 6.5% to 8% taken by the ten largest. Remarks on this clone: As yet, its antigen is unknown.

Sequenced here: peripheral blood, sampled 28 days after the second AZD1222 dose. The sequence derives from an adult who received the AZD1222 COVID-19 vaccine.

For the CDR3, the DNA is TGTGCCGGGGACAGGCGTGGAGATACGCAGTATTTT. It is translated as CAGDRRGDTQYF. The chain combines TRBV7-9 with TRBJ2-3; 8 nucleotides line up with TRBD1. CDR3 length: 12 amino acids. Germline trimming cut 11 bases from V and 5 bases from J; bases unmatched to any gene: 6. Germline loops: CDR1 SEHNR, CDR2 FQNEAQ (reference sequence).